This TCR beta chain was observed in a study of blood T cells in healthy people across ages. Study-level results: Relative to aged donors, long-lived donors carried more naive CD4+ cells and displayed higher diversity.

The use of a sample-barcoded 5' primer and a J-beta primer mix characterized a second PCR of about 7 to 12 cycles. TCRdb re-called the 5' RACE reads with MiXCR, one entry per CDR3 protein. The table has hundreds of thousands of distinct CDR3 sequences, 25% to 35% seen once. Germline assignment: CDR1 MGHDK and CDR2 SYGVNS. The CDR3 contains 14 residues. V was trimmed by 6 bases and J by 6 bases, leaving 12 bases between them. Regarding this clonotype: Its antigen is unidentified.

In each sample, at least 7 million PBMCs were isolated. The receptor was isolated from a woman aged 80 or older in good health. The chain carries TRBV25-1 and TRBJ1-6; D is ambiguous. Sequencing input: blood. CDR3 protein: CASRATYSNSPLHF. The CDR3 DNA sequence: TGTGCCAGCAGGGCCACCTACAGTAATTCACCCCTCCACTTT.